There are many counts of the clone carrying this TCR beta chain. Antigen specificity is unknown. The time point: sample taken at primary tumor resection. TCRdb ran MiXCR on the 5' RACE reads and lists one entry per CDR3 protein. The table has about 22,000 distinct CDR3 sequences, approximately 3% seen once. The CDR3 spans 16 residues. The germline V gene has CDR1 DFQATT and CDR2 SNEGSKA (reference sequence). With 4 bases clipped from V and 4 bases from J, the junction kept 9 bases outside the gene matches. This sample was taken from a study of spatial heterogeneity in lung cancer. Broader study findings: It was found that expanded intratumoral alpha and beta TCR counts tracked tumor mutation counts.

The TCR was taken from a male donor with early-stage non-small cell lung cancer. The genes are TRBV20-1 and TRBJ2-1, with 11 bases aligning to TRBD2. The specimen was lung tumor tissue, collected at surgery. The CDR3 DNA is TGCAGTGCTATCCCCCAGACTAGCGGGGCTTACAATGAGCAGTTCTTC. Amino acid sequence: CSAIPQTSGAYNEQFF.